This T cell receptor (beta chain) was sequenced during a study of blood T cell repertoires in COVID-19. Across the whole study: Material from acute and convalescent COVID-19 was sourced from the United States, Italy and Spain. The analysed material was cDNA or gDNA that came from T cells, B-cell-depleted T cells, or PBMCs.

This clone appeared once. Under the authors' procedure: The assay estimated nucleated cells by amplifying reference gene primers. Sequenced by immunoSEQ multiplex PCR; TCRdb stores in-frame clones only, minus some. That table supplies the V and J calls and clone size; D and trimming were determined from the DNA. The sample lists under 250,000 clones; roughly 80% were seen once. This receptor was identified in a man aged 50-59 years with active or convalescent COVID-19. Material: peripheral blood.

Written as DNA, the CDR3 is TGTGCCAGCAGCTCCGATGTCAGGGCGTCAACTGGAAACACCATATATTTT. Protein: CASSSDVRASTGNTIYF. The V call is TRBV9, the J call TRBJ1-3; possibly TRBD1 for D (5 bases). Trimming cost V 4 bases and J 2 bases, with 19 bases left between them. Germline V gives CDR1 SGDLS, CDR2 YYNGEE. The CDR3 consists of 17 residues.